The 31 T cell receptor beta chains reported below all come from one sample, sequenced in a study of blood T cell repertoires in COVID-19. TCRdb keeps only in-frame clones here, not all; method: immunoSEQ multiplex PCR. Here the sample spans roughly 250,000 clones, about 86% being singletons. Sequencing was carried out using peripheral blood. The receptor set was obtained from a woman in her 30s with COVID-19, enrolled during active disease.

The chain joins TRBV5-6 to TRBJ2-5; tentative D call: TRBD2 (6 bases). Trimming removed 5 bases at V and 5 bases at J, with 13 bases between. CDR3 length: 13 amino acids. Germline V gene sequence: CDR1 SGHDT, CDR2 YYEEEE. In DNA form, the CDR3 reads TGTGCCAGCAGAATCGGAGGGGCGGAGACCCAGTACTTC. Protein: CASRIGGAETQYF.

A single count supports this clone. The gene calls are TRBV2 and TRBJ2-1, with TRBD2 as a possible D gene (6 bases). The CDR3 length is 15 residues. Trimming removed 7 bases from V and 0 bases from J, with 13 bases in between. Germline CDR1 is SNHLY and CDR2 is FYNNEI. This chain's CDR3 is CASKLGGASYNEQFF. In DNA form, the CDR3 reads TGTGCCAGCAAGCTTGGCGGGGCCTCCTACAATGAGCAGTTCTTC.

The chain joins TRBV19 to TRBJ2-7; TRBD2 agrees at 7 bases. V lost 4 bases and J lost 3; bases outside the gene matches: 9. From germline, CDR1 is LNHDA and CDR2 SQIVND (reference sequence). The CDR3 extends over 15 amino acids. CDR3 nucleotides: TGTGCCAGTAGTACCCAAGCGGGGCGGAACTACGAGCAGTACTTC. It specifies CASSTQAGRNYEQYF.

J is TRBJ1-3 and V is TRBV28; 8 bases are shared with TRBD1. The CDR3 loop spans 14 amino acids. V lost 6 bases to trimming and J lost 2 bases; unmatched junction nucleotides: 3. CDR1 MDHEN and CDR2 SYDVKM come from the germline V gene. CDR3 in amino acids: CASRPTGAGNTIYF. CDR3 bases: TGTGCCAGCAGGCCGACAGGGGCTGGAAACACCATATATTTT.

This clone was seen a single time. This chain links TRBV5-1 with TRBJ2-3; the D gene is possibly TRBD2 (5 bases). V dropped 0 bases and J dropped 2 bases, with 10 bases sitting between them. Germline V CDR1 and CDR2: SGHRS, YFSETQ. The CDR3 covers 15 residues. This CDR3 reads CASSLGGQNTDTQYF. The CDR3 DNA reads TGCGCCAGCAGCTTGGGCGGGCAGAACACAGATACGCAGTATTTT.

V gene TRBV7-9 combines with J gene TRBJ1-5; tentatively, D is TRBD1 (5 bases). Trimming left V 3 bases short and J 7 bases short, with 10 bases between. Germline CDR1 and CDR2: SEHNR and FQNEAQ (reference sequence). The CDR3 length is 13 residues. CDR3 sequence reads: CASSLQGSQPQHF. The CDR3 DNA follows: TGTGCCAGCAGCTTGCAGGGTTCCCAGCCCCAGCATTTT.

The chain carries TRBV7-8 and TRBJ2-2; D is possibly TRBD2 (6 bases). Germline V CDR1 and CDR2: SGHVS, FQNEAQ. V dropped 5 bases and J dropped 1 base, with 14 bases sitting between them. The CDR3 is made up of 16 amino acids. The CDR3 DNA sequence: TGTGCCAGCAGCCAGCCGACTAGACTGAACACCGGGGAGCTGTTTTTT. Translating it yields CASSQPTRLNTGELFF.

There are a few counts of this clone. The V gene is TRBV19, the J gene TRBJ1-1; D remains unclear. This CDR3 contains 13 residues. Between the trimmed V and J ends, which lost 3 bases and 4 bases, there was a span of 9 bases. Looked up from germline, CDR1 is LNHDA and CDR2 is SQIVND (reference sequence). As DNA, the CDR3 is TGTGCCAGTAGTATTAACATTTTCACTGAAGCTTTCTTT. Translating gives CASSINIFTEAFF.

The chain has TRBV19 and TRBJ1-2; 9 bases are a match to TRBD1. The CDR3 runs to 13 residues. Germline V CDR1 and CDR2: LNHDA, SQIVND (reference sequence). V trimming: 10 bases; J trimming: 6 bases; junction bases outside the gene matches: 9. As DNA, the CDR3 is TGTGCCACGGGGGACAGGGATCTTAATGGCTACACCTTC. Its protein product is CATGDRDLNGYTF.

The V and J genes are TRBV4-1 and TRBJ2-7; D may be TRBD1 (6 bases). CDR3 size: 15 residues. V was cut by 0 bases and J by 3 bases, with 12 bases left in between. The germline CDR1 and CDR2 sequences are MGHRA and YSYEKL. The CDR3 coding sequence is TGCGCCAGCAGCCAAGAGACACAGGGCCTCTACGAGCAGTACTTC. Its translation is CASSQETQGLYEQYF.

The chain employs TRBV19 and TRBJ2-3, with 11 bases that match TRBD2. J was trimmed by 2 bases and V by 3 bases; bases with no gene match: 4. The CDR3 has 16 amino acids. Per germline, CDR1 LNHDA and CDR2 SQIVND (reference sequence). The CDR3 region is CASSMVAGGLTDTQYF. CDR3 sequence (DNA): TGTGCCAGTAGTATGGTAGCGGGGGGGCTCACAGATACGCAGTATTTT.

J is TRBJ1-1 and V is TRBV15; D gene unclear. The V gene lost 3 bases and the J gene lost 1 base, with 9 bases spanning the gap. The CDR3 runs 14 residues. Germline V lookup: CDR1 LNHNV, CDR2 YYDKDF (reference sequence). The chain's CDR3 is CATSSPAGNTEAFF. DNA for the CDR3: TGTGCCACCAGCAGCCCGGCGGGGAACACTGAAGCTTTCTTT.

This chain connects TRBV28 to TRBJ2-7; TRBD1 aligns across 10 bases. Germline loops: CDR1 MDHEN, CDR2 SYDVKM. Trimming took 7 bases from V and 3 from J; bases not matched to a gene: 9. The CDR3 is 15 residues long. For the CDR3, the DNA is TGTGCCAGCACGGGCCCGGGACAGGGGATCTACGAGCAGTACTTC. Protein: CASTGPGQGIYEQYF.

The chain combines TRBV4-2 with TRBJ2-7, with D possibly TRBD1 on 5 matching bases. Trimming took 0 bases from V and 3 from J, leaving 12 bases between them. CDR1 is LGHNA and CDR2 is YNFKEQ in the germline V gene. The length of the CDR3 is 15 residues. This CDR3 is CASSQDEGVIYEQYF. The CDR3 DNA follows: TGTGCCAGCAGCCAAGATGAAGGGGTAATCTACGAGCAGTACTTC.

The chain carries TRBV19 and TRBJ2-6, with 11 bases that match TRBD1. The CDR3 extends over 17 amino acids. Germline lookup yields CDR1 LNHDA and CDR2 SQIVND (reference sequence). V lost 6 bases to trimming and J lost 2 bases; unmatched junction nucleotides: 6. In DNA, the CDR3 is TGTGCCAGTAGCACGGGACAGGGGGTCCCTGGGGCCAACGTCCTGACTTTC. Its translation: CASSTGQGVPGANVLTF.

The chain employs TRBV15 and TRBJ2-2; the D gene is possibly TRBD2 (6 bases). Germline V gene data show CDR1 as LNHNV and CDR2 as YYDKDF (reference sequence). CDR3 length: 15 amino acids. V was cut by 5 bases and J by 9 bases, with 19 bases left in between. Written as DNA, the CDR3 is TGTGCCACCAGCGGGGCGGAGGGGCGCCTCCGGGAGCTGTTTTTT. Amino acids: CATSGAEGRLRELFF. Based on the CDR3 plus reference TRBV15 and TRBJ2-2, the full variable domain is DAMVIQNPRYQVTQFGKPVTLSCSQTLNHNVMYWYQQKSSQAPKLLFHYYDKDFNNEADTPDNFQSRRPNTSFCFLDIRSPGLGDTAMYLCATSGAEGRLRELFFGEGSRLTVL.

The chain couples TRBV4-2 to TRBJ2-7; 7 bases are a match to TRBD2. CDR3 length equals 15 residues. Per germline, CDR1 LGHNA and CDR2 YNFKEQ. After removal of 2 bases from V and 5 bases from J, the junction contained 9 bases not matched to a gene. CDR3 bases: TGTGCCAGCAGCCAACCTGGGACTATGACAAACGAGCAGTACTTC. Encoded protein: CASSQPGTMTNEQYF.

The rearrangement uses TRBV20-1 and TRBJ2-5; D uncertain. The CDR3 runs 10 residues. Germline values: CDR1 DFQATT, CDR2 SNEGSKA (reference sequence). Trimming took 5 bases from V and 8 from J, leaving 9 bases between them. This chain's CDR3 is CSAAKSTQYF. The CDR3 bases are TGCAGTGCTGCGAAATCTACCCAGTACTTC.

V gene TRBV3-1 (or the pseudogene TRBV3-2) combines with J gene TRBJ2-5, with 15 bases that match TRBD2. The V gene end was trimmed by 4 bases and the J gene end by 2 bases; junction bases not matched to a gene: 2. The CDR3 totals 16 residues. The germline gives CDR1 LGHDT, CDR2 YNNKEL (reference sequence). CDR3 loop: CASSPGTSGGQETQYF. The CDR3 region has the DNA TGTGCCAGCAGCCCGGGGACTAGCGGGGGGCAAGAGACCCAGTACTTC.

The V call is TRBV7-9, the J call TRBJ2-2; a weak D match, TRBD2 (5 bases). Trimming left V 5 bases short and J 5 bases short, with 21 bases between. This CDR3 spans 17 amino acids. Looked up from germline, CDR1 is SEHNR and CDR2 is FQNEAQ (reference sequence). The CDR3 loop is CASSPLKWGTRTGELFF. The DNA of the CDR3 is TGTGCCAGCAGCCCCCTTAAGTGGGGTACTAGAACCGGGGAGCTGTTTTTT.

The V call is TRBV21-1, the J call TRBJ1-5; the D call TRBD1 from the table was never checked on the DNA. TRBV21-1 is annotated as a pseudogene. CDR3 size: 15 residues. The CDR3 DNA sequence: TGTGCCAGCAGCAAATCGGGACAGTCCAATCAGCCCCAGCATTTT. Protein: CASSKSGQSNQPQHF.

The chain carries TRBV7-9 and TRBJ1-3, with no clear D. The V end lost 2 bases, the J end lost 2 bases, and 10 bases lay between the germline ends. The CDR3 runs to 15 residues. Germline assignment: CDR1 SEHNR and CDR2 FQNEAQ (reference sequence). CDR3 DNA sequence: TGTGCCAGCAGCTTAAGCGTTCGGACTGGAAACACCATATATTTT. This translates into CASSLSVRTGNTIYF.

This clone is a singleton in its sample. This chain uses TRBV10-3 with TRBJ2-3, with D possibly being TRBD1 (5 bases). CDR1 is ENHRY, CDR2 SYGVKD, per germline. The V gene lost 3 bases and the J gene lost 2 bases, with 12 bases spanning the gap. CDR3 size: 15 residues. The CDR3 is CAISDQRQNTDTQYF. CDR3 nucleotide sequence: TGTGCCATCAGTGACCAGAGACAGAACACAGATACGCAGTATTTT.

The V and J genes are TRBV5-6 and TRBJ1-5, with D possibly matching TRBD1 (6 bases). V was pared by 0 bases and J by 7 bases, with 17 bases between. This CDR3 is built from 16 residues. From germline, CDR1 is SGHDT and CDR2 YYEEEE. In nucleotides, the CDR3 is TGTGCCAGCAGCTTGGGGGGGCTACTGCGACGCCAGCCCCAGCATTTT. Protein sequence: CASSLGGLLRRQPQHF.

This clone has a single count. CDR3 DNA sequence: TGTGCCAGCAGCTTGGCCGCAGGGGGAGAAAAACTGTTTTTT. Translated, it gives CASSLAAGGEKLFF. V gene TRBV5-6 combines with J gene TRBJ1-4; 7 nucleotides match TRBD1. The CDR3 has 14 residues. The germline V gene encodes CDR1 SGHDT and CDR2 YYEEEE. V shed 0 bases, J shed 8 bases, and the junction held 4 bases outside the gene matches.

The V gene is TRBV24-1, the J gene TRBJ2-1; TRBD2 matches at 8 bases. V lost 6 bases and J lost 10; bases outside the gene matches: 10. This CDR3 is 14 amino acids long. Germline CDR1 reads KGHDR; CDR2 reads SFDVKD. CDR3 in amino acids: CATSNSGGTGEQFF. The CDR3 DNA follows: TGTGCCACCAGTAACAGCGGGGGAACAGGGGAGCAGTTCTTC.

The rearrangement uses TRBV5-1 and TRBJ2-7; TRBD1 matches at 8 bases. V was clipped by 4 bases and J by 5 bases; unmatched bases: 8. In germline, CDR1 is SGHRS, CDR2 YFSETQ. The CDR3 covers 14 residues. The CDR3 here is CASSQGQGRHEQYF. The CDR3 nucleotides read TGCGCCAGCAGCCAAGGACAGGGCAGGCACGAGCAGTACTTC.

The chain is built from TRBV7-9 and TRBJ1-2; perhaps TRBD1 as D (6 bases). Germline V gene lookup returns CDR1 SEHNR and CDR2 FQNEAQ (reference sequence). Trimming stripped 4 bases from V and 4 bases from J, with 16 bases between. CDR3 length equals 15 residues. The CDR3 bases are TGTGCCAGCAGCTCACCCAGGGGCTTTAGCTATGGCTACACCTTC. Translation gives CASSSPRGFSYGYTF.

The chain has TRBV11-3 and TRBJ2-7; 8 bases map to TRBD2. Germline V gene sequence: CDR1 SGHNT, CDR2 YENEEA. V was clipped by 5 bases and J by 1 base; unmatched bases: 10. This CDR3 is built from 16 residues. In nucleotides, the CDR3 is TGTGCCAGCAGCGCAGGAGGACTAGCTCGATCCTACGAGCAGTACTTC. It specifies CASSAGGLARSYEQYF. The variable domain in full, completed from reference TRBV11-3 and TRBJ2-7, reads EAGVVQSPRYKIIEKKQPVAFWCNPISGHNTLYWYLQNLGQGPELLIRYENEEAVDDSQLPKDRFSAERLKGVDSTLKIQPAELGDSAVYLCASSAGGLARSYEQYFGPGTRLTVT.

The rearrangement joins TRBV5-8 to TRBJ1-6, with TRBD1 matching 8 bases. The CDR3 runs 14 residues. Germline trimming cut 2 bases from V and 9 bases from J; bases unmatched to any gene: 4. From germline, CDR1 is SGHTS and CDR2 YDEGEE. The CDR3: CASSFGQGTSPLHF. In DNA, the CDR3 is TGTGCCAGCAGCTTTGGACAGGGTACTTCACCCCTCCACTTT.

V is TRBV18 and J is TRBJ1-2, with 7 nucleotides matching TRBD1. The CDR3 spans 16 residues. Per the germline V gene, CDR1 is KGHSH and CDR2 is LQKENI. The V gene end was trimmed by 3 bases and the J gene end by 4 bases; junction bases not matched to a gene: 11. Written as DNA, the CDR3 is TGTGCCAGCTCACCGACGGTACAGGGGTCAGGCTATGGCTACACCTTC. Translating it yields CASSPTVQGSGYGYTF.